This entry lists 27 T cell receptor beta chains sequenced from one sample in a study of Ad26.COV2.S vaccination and SARS-CoV-2 variants. Produced via immunoSEQ multiplex PCR; TCRdb's table is partial and in-frame only. The table includes roughly 400,000 clones, approximately 90% detected once. Treatment reported: some 20 received Ad26.COV2.S at low or high dose, single or two shots; about 5 received placebo; per-sample allocation not given. On day 63 after the first injection, vaccine and placebo recipients gave samples. The material was peripheral blood, obtained in a trial of Ad26.COV2.S vaccine versus placebo. Receptor source: a person aged 18 to 59 who received the Ad26.COV2.S COVID-19 vaccine or a placebo.

The chain joins TRBV9 to TRBJ1-4; no reliable D call. V lost 0 bases to trimming and J lost 4 bases, with 10 bases between them. The length of the CDR3 is 15 residues. Germline V CDR1 and CDR2: SGDLS, YYNGEE. CDR3 bases: TGTGCCAGCAGCGTAGATGGAAGGAGTAATGAAAAACTGTTTTTT. Its translation: CASSVDGRSNEKLFF.

CDR3 sequence (DNA): TGTGCCACCAGTGATCCGGGACAGGGCTACCACGAGCAGTACTTC. Translating it yields CATSDPGQGYHEQYF. The gene calls are TRBV24-1 and TRBJ2-7, with 9 bases identical to TRBD1. This CDR3 has 15 residues. Germline loops: CDR1 KGHDR, CDR2 SFDVKD. Trimming removed 3 bases from V and 5 bases from J; junction bases left unmatched: 7.

The chain uses TRBV28 and TRBJ1-2; no definite D call. Looked up from germline, CDR1 is MDHEN and CDR2 is SYDVKM. Trimming removed 3 bases at V and 7 bases at J, with 12 bases between. The CDR3 has 13 amino acids. The CDR3 region has the DNA TGTGCCAGCAGTTTCCCCCAAGGTACTGGCTACACCTTC. This translates into CASSFPQGTGYTF.

This clone was seen once. The chain recombines TRBV7-9 with TRBJ2-5; possible D gene TRBD1, 6 bases. The CDR3 sequence is 15 residues long. The germline V and J ends were trimmed by 0 bases and 4 bases, with 12 bases remaining between them. Germline values: CDR1 SEHNR, CDR2 FQNEAQ (reference sequence). CDR3 nucleotide sequence: TGTGCCAGCAGCTTAGCCAACAGGGTCCGAGAGACCCAGTACTTC. Its protein product is CASSLANRVRETQYF.

V gene TRBV7-9 combines with J gene TRBJ2-5; D may match TRBD1 or TRBD2 (5 bases each). Germline V gene sequence: CDR1 SEHNR, CDR2 FQNEAQ (reference sequence). The CDR3 runs to 13 residues. V dropped 1 base and J dropped 4 bases, with 7 bases sitting between them. CDR3 loop: CASSLERGETQYF. In DNA, the CDR3 is TGTGCCAGCAGCTTAGAGAGGGGAGAGACCCAGTACTTC.

This clone was detected a few times. The rearrangement links TRBV9 to TRBJ1-6; 9 bases are a match to TRBD1. The V segment lost 3 bases and the J segment 10 bases; nucleotides outside the gene matches: 8. Germline values: CDR1 SGDLS, CDR2 YYNGEE. This CDR3 spans 15 amino acids. CDR3 coding DNA: TGTGCCAGCAGCGGACGGGACAGGGTTTTATCACCCCTCCACTTT. Encoded protein: CASSGRDRVLSPLHF.

The rearrangement uses TRBV6-2 or TRBV6-3 and TRBJ1-1, with D perhaps TRBD1 (5 bases). Trimming pared 7 bases from V and 1 base from J, leaving 16 bases between. The CDR3 is 15 residues long. Per the germline V gene, CDR1 is MNHEY and CDR2 is SVGEGT. This CDR3 is CASTPRGFANTEAFF. CDR3 DNA: TGTGCCAGCACCCCTAGGGGATTTGCGAACACTGAAGCTTTCTTT.

The chain combines TRBV4-1 with TRBJ1-6, with D uncertain. Between the trimmed V and J ends, which lost 1 base and 12 bases, there was a span of 10 bases. Germline V gene sequence: CDR1 MGHRA, CDR2 YSYEKL. This CDR3 has 13 amino acids. CDR3 in amino acids: CASSQVGEGPLHF. In nucleotides, the CDR3 is TGCGCCAGCAGCCAAGTGGGAGAGGGACCCCTCCACTTT.

The genes are TRBV7-2 and TRBJ1-1, with D maybe TRBD1 (6 bases). V was trimmed by 1 base and J by 5 bases, leaving 14 bases between them. Germline V gives CDR1 SGHTA, CDR2 FQGNSA. CDR3 size: 15 residues. CDR3 coding DNA: TGTGCCAGCAGCTTAGGTCGGGGGGCGGCGACTGAAGCTTTCTTT. This gives the protein CASSLGRGAATEAFF.

This clone showed up just once. The chain couples TRBV6-1 to TRBJ1-2; D not resolved. This CDR3 region has 13 residues. The V gene's germline CDR1 is MNHNS and CDR2 SASEGT. V shed 1 base and J shed 8 bases, with 11 bases lying between them. In DNA, the CDR3 is TGTGCCAGCAGTGAAGAGGCGGCGCGGGGCTACACCTTC. This encodes CASSEEAARGYTF.

V and J are TRBV6-5 and TRBJ2-7; D is unresolved. Germline loops: CDR1 MNHEY, CDR2 SVGAGI. V shed 5 bases and J shed 0 bases, with 11 bases lying between them. The length of the CDR3 is 14 residues. This CDR3 reads CASSPLVSSYEQYF. In DNA form, the CDR3 reads TGTGCCAGCAGTCCGCTTGTCAGCTCCTACGAGCAGTACTTC.

The CDR3 DNA reads as TGTGCCACCAGCAGAGTGAAGGGACAGGGGTTGAATGAGCAGTTCTTC. Its translation: CATSRVKGQGLNEQFF. The J gene is TRBJ2-1, the V gene TRBV15, with 10 bases aligning to TRBD1. The V segment lost 1 base and the J segment 7 bases; nucleotides outside the gene matches: 7. Germline loops: CDR1 LNHNV, CDR2 YYDKDF (reference sequence). The CDR3 is 16 residues long.

This chain connects TRBV5-1 to TRBJ2-2; the D is unclear. There are 15 residues in the CDR3. The germline V gene encodes CDR1 SGHRS and CDR2 YFSETQ. The V gene lost 6 bases and the J gene lost 1 base, with 13 bases spanning the gap. DNA for the CDR3: TGCGCCAGCAAACCAGGACGCGAGAACACCGGGGAGCTGTTTTTT. It yields the protein CASKPGRENTGELFF.

In its sample, this clone was seen a few times. The chain carries TRBV30 and TRBJ1-2; D not resolved. The CDR3 is 14 amino acids. Germline V gives CDR1 GTSNPN, CDR2 SVGIG (reference sequence). With 7 bases removed from V and 0 bases from J, the gap between germline ends came to 15 bases. DNA for the CDR3: TGTGCCTTGGATGGGCTAGAAGCTAACTATGGCTACACCTTC. Translating it yields CALDGLEANYGYTF.

The V call is TRBV3-1 (or the pseudogene TRBV3-2), the J call TRBJ1-2, with D uncertain. Trimming cost V 0 bases and J 8 bases, with 13 bases left between them. The germline V gene encodes CDR1 LGHDT and CDR2 YNNKEL (reference sequence). This CDR3 is 14 amino acids long. In DNA, the CDR3 is TGTGCCAGCAGCCAAGATGGGATCCCTGGCGGCTACACCTTC. This encodes CASSQDGIPGGYTF.

This clone was recorded only once. This chain links TRBV28 with TRBJ2-7; TRBD2 might be the D (6 bases). V was pared by 1 base and J by 6 bases, with 10 bases between. The V gene's germline CDR1 is MDHEN and CDR2 SYDVKM. CDR3 length equals 13 residues. The CDR3 nucleotides read TGTGCCAGCAGTTTATTAACTAGCAGCGAGCAGTACTTC. It codes for CASSLLTSSEQYF.

The gene calls are TRBV18 and TRBJ1-2; 7 positions agree with TRBD1. V trimming: 2 bases; J trimming: 2 bases; junction bases outside the gene matches: 5. This CDR3 region has 15 residues. Per the germline V gene, CDR1 is KGHSH and CDR2 is LQKENI. The CDR3 region is CASSPDDRANYGYTF. CDR3 nucleotides: TGTGCCAGCTCACCAGACGACAGGGCCAACTATGGCTACACCTTC.

The chain couples TRBV6-2 or TRBV6-3 to TRBJ1-2; no reliable D call. V was trimmed by 5 bases and J by 3 bases, leaving 10 bases between them. CDR1 and CDR2 from the germline V gene are MNHEY and SVGEGT. CDR3 length: 13 residues. For the CDR3, the DNA is TGTGCCAGCAGTCGACGGACGGACTATGGCTACACCTTC. As protein: CASSRRTDYGYTF.

The rearrangement joins TRBV5-1 to TRBJ1-6; tentative D call: TRBD1 (6 bases). Germline lookup yields CDR1 SGHRS and CDR2 YFSETQ. The CDR3 has 15 residues. Deletions cut 2 bases from V and 8 bases from J, with 14 bases between. CDR3 bases: TGCGCCAGCAGCTTTCAGGGACAATGGGATTCACCCCTCCACTTT. This encodes CASSFQGQWDSPLHF.

V usage is TRBV11-2 and J usage is TRBJ2-1; no clear D gene. The CDR3 sequence is 13 residues long. Deletions cut 1 base from V and 12 bases from J, with 13 bases between. Germline V gene lookup returns CDR1 SGHAT and CDR2 FQNNGV. CDR3 sequence: CASSLVLETGQFF. For the CDR3, the DNA is TGTGCCAGCAGCTTAGTTCTTGAAACTGGGCAGTTCTTC.

The rearrangement uses TRBV28 and TRBJ1-2, with D possibly TRBD1 on 5 matching bases. Trimming stripped 7 bases from V and 4 bases from J, with 13 bases between. The germline CDR1 and CDR2 sequences are MDHEN and SYDVKM. This CDR3 is built from 13 residues. CDR3 nucleotides: TGTGCCAGCACTTTGGGAGGGACCTATGGCTACACCTTC. Translation gives CASTLGGTYGYTF.

The chain employs TRBV19 and TRBJ2-3; D tentatively fits TRBD1 or TRBD2 (6 bases each). V lost 8 bases and J lost 2, with 17 bases in between. This CDR3 region has 15 residues. Germline lookup yields CDR1 LNHDA and CDR2 SQIVND (reference sequence). In DNA, the CDR3 is TGTGCCAGTGGGGGCACGGGGGTACCCACAGATACGCAGTATTTT. Its protein is CASGGTGVPTDTQYF.

The CDR3 region is CASSLPGPGELFF. The CDR3 region has the DNA TGTGCCAGCAGCTTACCAGGGCCCGGGGAGCTGTTTTTT. The V gene is TRBV11-1, the J gene TRBJ2-2; the D gene is possibly TRBD1 (5 bases). The CDR3 runs to 13 residues. Germline loops: CDR1 SGHAT, CDR2 FQDESV (reference sequence). The V end lost 2 bases, the J end lost 6 bases, and 7 bases lay between the germline ends.

The genes are TRBV18 and TRBJ1-1; D gene ambiguous. This CDR3 region has 15 residues. CDR1 KGHSH and CDR2 LQKENI come from the germline V gene. Trimming left V 6 bases short and J 5 bases short, with 19 bases between. The CDR3 region has the DNA TGTGCCAGCTCGCCCAGGTCCGGTTGGGTAACTGAAGCTTTCTTT. Its protein product is CASSPRSGWVTEAFF.

V gene TRBV18 combines with J gene TRBJ2-1, with 10 bases fitting TRBD2. Germline assignment: CDR1 KGHSH and CDR2 LQKENI. V gave up 5 bases and J gave up 0 bases; unmatched junction bases: 4. CDR3 length equals 16 residues. CDR3 nucleotide sequence: TGTGCCAGCTCATTGACTAGCGGGTTCTCCTACAATGAGCAGTTCTTC. It yields the protein CASSLTSGFSYNEQFF.

The V gene is TRBV30, the J gene TRBJ2-7, with TRBD1 matching over 7 bases. CDR1 and CDR2 (germline): GTSNPN, SVGIG (reference sequence). The length of the CDR3 is 13 residues. V trimming: 5 bases; J trimming: 4 bases; junction bases outside the gene matches: 8. The CDR3 sequence: CAWVATGRYEQYF. In DNA, the CDR3 is TGTGCCTGGGTCGCGACAGGGCGGTACGAGCAGTACTTC.

Written as DNA, the CDR3 is TGTGCCAGCAGAAAGACCGAGAACACTGAAGCTTTCTTT. Its protein is CASRKTENTEAFF. The genes are TRBV12-3 or TRBV12-4 and TRBJ1-1; D gene uncertain. The ends were cut back, 6 bases at V and 1 base at J, with 9 bases in the middle. This CDR3 has 13 residues.